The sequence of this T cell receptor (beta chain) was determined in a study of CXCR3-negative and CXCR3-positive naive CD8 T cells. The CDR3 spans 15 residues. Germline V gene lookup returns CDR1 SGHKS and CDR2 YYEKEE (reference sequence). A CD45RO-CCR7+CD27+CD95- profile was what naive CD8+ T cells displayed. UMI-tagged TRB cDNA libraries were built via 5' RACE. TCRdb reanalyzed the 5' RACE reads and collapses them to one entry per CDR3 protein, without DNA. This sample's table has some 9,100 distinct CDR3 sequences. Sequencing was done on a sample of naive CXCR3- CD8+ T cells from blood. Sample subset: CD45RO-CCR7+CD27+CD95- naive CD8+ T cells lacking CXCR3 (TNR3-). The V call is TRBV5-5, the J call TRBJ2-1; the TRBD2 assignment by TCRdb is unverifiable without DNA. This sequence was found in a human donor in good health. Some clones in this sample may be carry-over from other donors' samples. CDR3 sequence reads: CASTAVLSGYNEQFF.